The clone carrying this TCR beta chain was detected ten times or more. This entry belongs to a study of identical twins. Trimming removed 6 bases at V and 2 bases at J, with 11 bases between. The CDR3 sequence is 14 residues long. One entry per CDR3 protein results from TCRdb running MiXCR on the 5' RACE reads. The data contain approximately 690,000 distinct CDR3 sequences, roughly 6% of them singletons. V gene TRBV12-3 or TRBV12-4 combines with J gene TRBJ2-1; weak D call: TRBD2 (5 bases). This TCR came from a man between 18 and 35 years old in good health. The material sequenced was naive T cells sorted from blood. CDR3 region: CASSLVRAYNEQFF. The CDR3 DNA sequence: TGTGCCAGCAGCCTGGTGAGGGCCTACAATGAGCAGTTCTTC.